The rows below give T cell receptor beta chains drawn from one sample of a study of shared clonotypes between healthy human individuals. Clones were sequenced by immunoSEQ multiplex PCR, and TCRdb holds only the in-frame ones, with some missing. The profile shows nearly 500,000 clones, less than 80% of them singletons. The sequencing sample was made of PBMCs. These receptors were collected from a woman aged 40 to 49 in good health. Some clones in this sample may be carry-over from other donors' samples. Both conserved end residues are part of each CDR3. D genes are given only for firm matches. Where a row states a size, it is once, few, many or the class of an expanded clone; other rows omit it.

abundance: -
j_gene: TRBJ1-1
d_gene: -
v_gene: TRBV4-1
CDR3aa: CASSQGMGLNTEAFF
CDR3nt: TGCGCCAGCAGCCAAGGCATGGGCCTGAACACTGAAGCTTTCTTT

abundance: -
j_gene: TRBJ1-1
d_gene: -
v_gene: TRBV10-3
CDR3aa: CAISEGVGKDTEAFF
CDR3nt: TGTGCCATCAGTGAGGGAGTCGGGAAAGACACTGAAGCTTTCTTT

abundance: -
j_gene: TRBJ1-5
d_gene: -
v_gene: TRBV19
CDR3aa: CASSSGRIQPQHF
CDR3nt: TGTGCCAGTAGTTCTGGACGGATTCAGCCCCAGCATTTT

abundance: -
j_gene: TRBJ1-4
d_gene: TRBD1
v_gene: TRBV19
CDR3aa: CASSPTPGQENEKLFF
CDR3nt: TGTGCCAGTAGTCCGACGCCGGGACAGGAGAATGAAAAACTGTTTTTT

abundance: -
j_gene: TRBJ2-2
d_gene: -
v_gene: TRBV11-3
CDR3aa: CASSPGPNTGELFF
CDR3nt: TGTGCCAGCAGCCCAGGACCCAACACCGGGGAGCTGTTTTTT

abundance: -
j_gene: TRBJ2-3
d_gene: TRBD2
v_gene: TRBV28
CDR3aa: CASGGTSGSRTDTQYF
CDR3nt: TGTGCCAGCGGCGGGACTAGCGGGAGTAGGACAGATACGCAGTATTTT

abundance: -
j_gene: TRBJ2-3
d_gene: -
v_gene: TRBV7-2
CDR3aa: CASSLYGGGLTDTQYF
CDR3nt: TGTGCCAGCAGCTTATATGGAGGGGGCCTCACAGATACGCAGTATTTT

abundance: -
j_gene: TRBJ2-4
d_gene: TRBD2
v_gene: TRBV15
CDR3aa: CATSREGTSGSGDIQYF
CDR3nt: TGTGCCACCAGCAGAGAAGGGACTAGCGGGAGTGGGGACATTCAGTACTTC

abundance: few
j_gene: TRBJ2-3
d_gene: -
v_gene: TRBV5-1
CDR3aa: CASSPWSTDTQYF
CDR3nt: TGCGCCAGCAGCCCGTGGAGCACAGATACGCAGTATTTT

abundance: -
j_gene: TRBJ2-1
d_gene: -
v_gene: TRBV6-5
CDR3aa: CASSKSYNEQFF
CDR3nt: TGTGCCAGCAGTAAATCCTACAATGAGCAGTTCTTC

abundance: -
j_gene: TRBJ2-2
d_gene: -
v_gene: TRBV10-3
CDR3aa: CAISESATGELFF
CDR3nt: TGTGCCATCAGTGAGTCGGCTACCGGGGAGCTGTTTTTT

abundance: -
j_gene: TRBJ1-2
d_gene: -
v_gene: TRBV30
CDR3aa: CAWSVWEHGYTF
CDR3nt: TGTGCCTGGAGTGTGTGGGAGCATGGCTACACCTTC

abundance: -
j_gene: TRBJ2-2
d_gene: -
v_gene: TRBV5-1
CDR3aa: CASSRESNTGELFF
CDR3nt: TGCGCCAGCTCCAGGGAGTCGAACACCGGGGAGCTGTTTTTT

abundance: -
j_gene: TRBJ1-3
d_gene: -
v_gene: TRBV7-8
CDR3aa: CASSYLGPGPGNTIYF
CDR3nt: TGTGCCAGCAGCTACCTCGGGCCCGGACCTGGAAACACCATATATTTT

abundance: -
j_gene: TRBJ1-2
d_gene: -
v_gene: TRBV29-1
CDR3aa: CSVRKSAAYGYTF
CDR3nt: TGCAGCGTCCGAAAGTCGGCGGCCTATGGCTACACCTTC

abundance: once
j_gene: TRBJ2-7
d_gene: TRBD2
v_gene: TRBV18
CDR3aa: CASSPPGLAFYEQYF
CDR3nt: TGTGCCAGCTCACCTCCGGGACTAGCGTTTTACGAGCAGTACTTC

abundance: -
j_gene: TRBJ2-1
d_gene: -
v_gene: TRBV7-3
CDR3aa: CASSPTRNNEQFF
CDR3nt: TGTGCCAGCAGCCCTACTAGAAACAATGAGCAGTTCTTC

abundance: -
j_gene: TRBJ2-7
d_gene: -
v_gene: TRBV4-3
CDR3aa: CASSQDPIPDSHEQYF
CDR3nt: TGCGCCAGCAGCCAAGATCCCATTCCTGACAGTCACGAGCAGTACTTC

abundance: -
j_gene: TRBJ2-7
d_gene: TRBD2
v_gene: TRBV27
CDR3aa: CASSLTAGVGYEQYF
CDR3nt: TGTGCCAGCAGTTTAACAGCGGGAGTCGGGTACGAGCAGTACTTC

abundance: many
j_gene: TRBJ1-6
d_gene: -
v_gene: TRBV30
CDR3aa: CAWGSIGVNSPLHF
CDR3nt: TGTGCCTGGGGCTCAATTGGTGTTAATTCACCCCTCCACTTT

abundance: once
j_gene: TRBJ2-3
d_gene: -
v_gene: TRBV5-1
CDR3aa: CASSREITDTQYF
CDR3nt: TGCGCCAGCAGCCGGGAGATCACAGATACGCAGTATTTT

abundance: -
j_gene: TRBJ2-6
d_gene: TRBD2
v_gene: TRBV19
CDR3aa: CASSMTSGAPGANVLTF
CDR3nt: TGTGCCAGTAGTATGACTAGCGGAGCCCCTGGGGCCAACGTCCTGACTTTC

abundance: -
j_gene: TRBJ2-7
d_gene: -
v_gene: TRBV28
CDR3aa: CASSPLPGRNDEQYF
CDR3nt: TGTGCCAGCAGCCCTCTGCCAGGGAGGAATGACGAGCAGTACTTC

abundance: -
j_gene: TRBJ2-2
d_gene: TRBD2
v_gene: TRBV9
CDR3aa: CASSEGLAGVRTGELFF
CDR3nt: TGTGCCAGCAGCGAGGGACTAGCGGGAGTAAGAACCGGGGAGCTGTTTTTT

abundance: -
j_gene: TRBJ2-1
d_gene: -
v_gene: TRBV19
CDR3aa: CASSTGGSYNEQFF
CDR3nt: TGTGCCAGTAGTACCGGAGGCTCCTACAATGAGCAGTTCTTC

abundance: -
j_gene: TRBJ2-7
d_gene: -
v_gene: TRBV5-1
CDR3aa: CASSPVARSAYEQYF
CDR3nt: TGCGCCAGCAGCCCGGTAGCCCGCTCAGCCTACGAGCAGTACTTC

abundance: once
j_gene: TRBJ1-1
d_gene: -
v_gene: TRBV28
CDR3aa: CASSLTGGALGTEAFF
CDR3nt: TGTGCCAGCAGTTTAACGGGGGGGGCGCTGGGCACTGAAGCTTTCTTT

abundance: -
j_gene: TRBJ2-5
d_gene: -
v_gene: TRBV19
CDR3aa: CASSIAGQKQYF
CDR3nt: TGTGCCAGTAGTATCGCGGGACAAAAGCAGTACTTC

abundance: -
j_gene: TRBJ2-5
d_gene: -
v_gene: TRBV4-2
CDR3aa: CASSLDSQETQYF
CDR3nt: TGTGCCAGCAGCCTTGACAGTCAAGAGACCCAGTACTTC

abundance: -
j_gene: TRBJ2-2
d_gene: TRBD2
v_gene: TRBV30
CDR3aa: CAWSVIAGVANTGELFF
CDR3nt: TGTGCCTGGAGTGTAATAGCGGGAGTGGCGAACACCGGGGAGCTGTTTTTT

abundance: once
j_gene: TRBJ2-1
d_gene: -
v_gene: TRBV19
CDR3aa: CASSTQELGNEQFF
CDR3nt: TGTGCCAGTAGTACTCAGGAGTTGGGCAATGAGCAGTTCTTC

abundance: many
j_gene: TRBJ2-7
d_gene: -
v_gene: TRBV29-1
CDR3aa: CSARGTAAYEQYF
CDR3nt: TGCAGCGCCAGAGGGACCGCAGCCTACGAGCAGTACTTC

abundance: -
j_gene: TRBJ1-2
d_gene: -
v_gene: TRBV5-6
CDR3aa: CASSLQVGGYGYTF
CDR3nt: TGTGCCAGCAGCTTGCAGGTTGGGGGATACGGCTACACCTTC

abundance: once
j_gene: TRBJ2-7
d_gene: TRBD2
v_gene: TRBV5-1
CDR3aa: CASSDSGSTNEQYF
CDR3nt: TGCGCCAGCAGCGATAGCGGGAGTACCAACGAGCAGTACTTC

abundance: -
j_gene: TRBJ1-1
d_gene: -
v_gene: TRBV2
CDR3aa: CASSEAGGAEAFF
CDR3nt: TGTGCCAGCAGTGAAGCGGGGGGTGCTGAAGCTTTCTTT

abundance: -
j_gene: TRBJ1-4
d_gene: -
v_gene: TRBV15
CDR3aa: CATSRVLNEKLFF
CDR3nt: TGTGCCACCAGCAGAGTTCTTAATGAAAAACTGTTTTTT

abundance: -
j_gene: TRBJ1-5
d_gene: -
v_gene: TRBV5-4
CDR3aa: CASSLGPGEQPQHF
CDR3nt: TGTGCCAGCAGCTTGGGGCCGGGAGAACAGCCCCAGCATTTT

abundance: -
j_gene: TRBJ2-3
d_gene: TRBD2
v_gene: TRBV5-1
CDR3aa: CATNLAGGRTDTQYF
CDR3nt: TGCGCCACCAACCTGGCGGGAGGGCGCACAGATACGCAGTATTTT

abundance: once
j_gene: TRBJ1-1
d_gene: TRBD1
v_gene: TRBV6-1
CDR3aa: CASSDKTGVTEAFF
CDR3nt: TGTGCCAGCAGTGACAAAACAGGGGTCACTGAAGCTTTCTTT

abundance: -
j_gene: TRBJ1-2
d_gene: -
v_gene: TRBV14
CDR3aa: CASSSETGQGVRGYTF
CDR3nt: TGTGCCAGCAGCTCCGAGACGGGACAAGGGGTGCGTGGCTACACCTTC

abundance: -
j_gene: TRBJ2-7
d_gene: TRBD1
v_gene: TRBV4-1
CDR3aa: CASSQVLHDRGKGEQYF
CDR3nt: TGCGCCAGCAGCCAAGTCCTCCATGACAGGGGGAAAGGCGAGCAGTACTTC

abundance: -
j_gene: TRBJ2-2
d_gene: -
v_gene: TRBV7-3
CDR3aa: CASSLASGTGELFF
CDR3nt: TGTGCCAGCAGCTTAGCCTCGGGCACCGGGGAGCTGTTTTTT

abundance: -
j_gene: TRBJ2-1
d_gene: TRBD2
v_gene: TRBV19
CDR3aa: CASSRPAGSGYNEQFF
CDR3nt: TGTGCCAGTAGTCGGCCAGCGGGGTCAGGTTACAATGAGCAGTTCTTC

abundance: few
j_gene: TRBJ2-7
d_gene: -
v_gene: TRBV5-6
CDR3aa: CASSLRGFGYEQYF
CDR3nt: TGTGCCAGCAGCTTGCGGGGGTTTGGTTACGAGCAGTACTTC

abundance: -
j_gene: TRBJ2-7
d_gene: -
v_gene: TRBV15
CDR3aa: CATSRDNQGWSEQYF
CDR3nt: TGTGCCACCAGCAGAGATAATCAGGGATGGTCCGAGCAGTACTTC

abundance: -
j_gene: TRBJ1-3
d_gene: -
v_gene: TRBV4-1
CDR3aa: CASRPTGSGNTIYF
CDR3nt: TGCGCCAGCAGACCAACTGGGTCTGGAAACACCATATATTTT

abundance: -
j_gene: TRBJ2-7
d_gene: -
v_gene: TRBV5-1
CDR3aa: CASSPGPTVYEQYF
CDR3nt: TGCGCCAGCAGCCCTGGGCCAACAGTTTACGAGCAGTACTTC

abundance: -
j_gene: TRBJ1-4
d_gene: -
v_gene: TRBV7-2
CDR3aa: CASSLRLRGRNEKLFF
CDR3nt: TGTGCCAGCAGCTTGCGGCTCAGGGGCCGGAATGAAAAACTGTTTTTT

abundance: -
j_gene: TRBJ2-4
d_gene: -
v_gene: TRBV6-1
CDR3aa: CASRETDIQYF
CDR3nt: TGTGCCAGCAGAGAGACAGACATTCAGTACTTC

abundance: many
j_gene: TRBJ2-1
d_gene: TRBD2
v_gene: TRBV28
CDR3aa: CASSPTGGANEQFF
CDR3nt: TGTGCCAGCAGTCCGACGGGAGGTGCCAATGAGCAGTTCTTC